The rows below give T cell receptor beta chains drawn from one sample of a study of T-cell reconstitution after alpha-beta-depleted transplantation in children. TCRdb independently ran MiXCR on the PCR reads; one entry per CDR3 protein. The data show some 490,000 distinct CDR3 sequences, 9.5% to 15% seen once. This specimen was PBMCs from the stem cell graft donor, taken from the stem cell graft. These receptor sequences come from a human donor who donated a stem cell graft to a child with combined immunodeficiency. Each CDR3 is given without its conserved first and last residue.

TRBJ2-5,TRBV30,AWSVVETQY
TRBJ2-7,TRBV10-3,AISESVPSYEQY
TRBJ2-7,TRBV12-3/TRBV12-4,ASRVAGSSYEQY
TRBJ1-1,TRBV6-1,ASGHGTPNTEAF
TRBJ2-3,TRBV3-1,ASSPQGGLAGGLDTQY
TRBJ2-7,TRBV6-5,ASSYSGLAGEVNEQY
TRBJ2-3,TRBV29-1,SVGRGQGTQY
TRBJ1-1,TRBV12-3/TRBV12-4,ASSPGLYTEAF
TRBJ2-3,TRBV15,ATSSPQRPGPDTQY
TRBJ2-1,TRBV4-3,ASSQDKGLVGEQF
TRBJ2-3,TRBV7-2,ASSLGVLAGRTDTQY
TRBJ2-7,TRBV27,ASSFGTQLNYEQY
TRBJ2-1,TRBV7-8,ASSLYPYNEQF
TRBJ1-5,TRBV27,ASSMTGNQPQH
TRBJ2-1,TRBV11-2,VSSLEWDSYNEQF
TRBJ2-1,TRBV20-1,SASIAASSYNEQF
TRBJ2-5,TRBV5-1,ASLRTSGSGETQY
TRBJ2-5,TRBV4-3,ASSHTTGRRETQY
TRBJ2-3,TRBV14,ASSPTGLAGYTDTQY
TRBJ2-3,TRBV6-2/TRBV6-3,ASSNQQRQY
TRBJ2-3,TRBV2,ASSAGLAGVTDTQY
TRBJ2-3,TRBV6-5,ASSSRTSGGAGDTQY
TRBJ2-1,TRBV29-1,SVEGSGFYNEQF
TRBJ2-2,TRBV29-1,SAEGTGELF
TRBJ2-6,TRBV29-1,SVVGGGKESGANVLT
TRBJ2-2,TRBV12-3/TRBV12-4,ASSSLGLARPGELF
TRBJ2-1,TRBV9,ASSPVASGIYNEQF
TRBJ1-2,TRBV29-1,SADPGPNYGYT
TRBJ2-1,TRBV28,ASSLSPGANEQF
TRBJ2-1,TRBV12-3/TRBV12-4,ASAPDRGRENEQF
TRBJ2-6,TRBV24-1,ATSDSGGPGANVLT
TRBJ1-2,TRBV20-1,SARQQYGYT
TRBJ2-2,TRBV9,ASSDRDRLVGELF
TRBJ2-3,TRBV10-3,AITQGMADTQY
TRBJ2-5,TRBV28,ASSLLQGLETQY
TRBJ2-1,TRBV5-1,ASSSRTGPYNEQF
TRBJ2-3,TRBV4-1,ASSPRLAGGRGTDTQY